These T cell receptor beta chains were read from a single sample in a study of T cell responses to AZD1222 COVID-19 vaccine. The data were produced by immunoSEQ multiplex PCR, yet TCRdb's version contains in-frame clones alone and is incomplete. The sample has about 79,000 clones; 70% to 90% are singletons. The material was peripheral blood, obtained on day 0 of AZD1222 vaccination. These receptors originate from an adult in good health. The CDR3 runs from the conserved cysteine through the conserved F or W. The D gene is left open where the match is weak. Size is stated for part of the rows, as once, few or many counts, or as a class when the clone is expanded.

V: TRBV5-4
D: .
size: .
J: TRBJ2-5
DNA: TGTGCCAGCAGCCAGGGTCCTCAAGAGACCCAGTACTTC
CDR3: CASSQGPQETQYF

V: TRBV18
D: TRBD1
size: .
J: TRBJ2-2
DNA: TGTGCCAGCTCACAGACAGGGGAGGAGCTGTTTTTT
CDR3: CASSQTGEELFF

V: TRBV19
D: .
size: .
J: TRBJ1-5
DNA: TGTGCCAGTAATAACAGGGTTAATCAGCCCCAGCATTTT
CDR3: CASNNRVNQPQHF

V: TRBV27
D: TRBD2
size: .
J: TRBJ2-2
DNA: TGTGCCGCTAGGGTACTAGCGGACACCGGGGAGCTGTTTTTT
CDR3: CAARVLADTGELFF

V: TRBV5-1
D: TRBD1
size: .
J: TRBJ2-5
DNA: TGCGCCAGCGGACCGGGACAGGGGGCGCGAGGGGAGACCCAGTACTTC
CDR3: CASGPGQGARGETQYF

V: TRBV6-5
D: .
size: .
J: TRBJ1-2
DNA: TGTGCCAGCAGTCCCCAAGGGGGGGGAAGTGGCTACACCTTC
CDR3: CASSPQGGGSGYTF

V: TRBV19
D: .
size: .
J: TRBJ2-2
DNA: TGTGCCAGTAGGGGGGTACCCGGGGAGCTGTTTTTT
CDR3: CASRGVPGELFF

V: TRBV27
D: .
size: once
J: TRBJ1-6
DNA: TGTGCCAGCAGTACTCGGGGCTCCGGGAATTCACCCCTCCACTTT
CDR3: CASSTRGSGNSPLHF

V: TRBV3-1/TRBV3-2
D: .
size: .
J: TRBJ2-1
DNA: TGTGCCAGCAGCCCTCCCGGGTTAGCCTACAATGAGCAGTTCTTC
CDR3: CASSPPGLAYNEQFF

V: TRBV4-1
D: .
size: .
J: TRBJ1-2
DNA: TGCGCCAGCAGCCTATTTATGGAGGGGAACTATGGCTACACCTTC
CDR3: CASSLFMEGNYGYTF

V: TRBV10-3
D: .
size: .
J: TRBJ2-3
DNA: TGTGCCATCAGTGGGGTTAGCGGTGGAGATACGCAGTATTTT
CDR3: CAISGVSGGDTQYF

V: TRBV5-8
D: TRBD1
size: .
J: TRBJ1-5
DNA: TGTGCCAGCAGGGGGGGACAGCCGTTTCAGCCCCAGCATTTT
CDR3: CASRGGQPFQPQHF

V: TRBV7-4
D: TRBD2
size: .
J: TRBJ2-5
DNA: TGTGCCAGCAGCCAGGGACTAGCGGGGGAAGAGACCCAGTACTTC
CDR3: CASSQGLAGEETQYF

V: TRBV30
D: TRBD1
size: .
J: TRBJ1-1
DNA: TGTGCCTGGTCCTACCGGGACAGGGACACTGAAGCTTTCTTT
CDR3: CAWSYRDRDTEAFF